This record covers a single T cell receptor (beta chain). What it binds is unknown. Germline assignment: CDR1 MNHEY and CDR2 SVGEGT. CDR3 length: 14 amino acids. Trimming removed 2 bases from V and 4 bases from J, with 9 bases in between. The data derive from a study of T cell responses to AZD1222 COVID-19 vaccine. General observations from the study: The donor cohort was predominantly white British with a female majority, and clonal diversity may have been underestimated.

Libraries were prepared by immunoSEQ multiplex PCR; TCRdb keeps only in-frame clonotypes and omits some of them. The sample has over 140,000 clones; approximately 92% are singletons. Sequencing was performed on peripheral blood, taken on day 0 of AZD1222 vaccination. The chain is built from TRBV6-2 or TRBV6-3 and TRBJ2-1, with a possible D match to TRBD1 (6 bases). The clonotype was recovered from an adult in good health. The CDR3 protein is CASSYGTRYNEQFF. CDR3 sequence (DNA): TGTGCCAGCAGTTACGGGACACGTTACAATGAGCAGTTCTTC.